This TCR beta chain was obtained from a study of a mutant IDH1 vaccine in newly diagnosed glioma. CDR1 and CDR2 from the germline V gene are LNHDA and SQIVND (reference sequence). The CDR3 loop spans 13 amino acids. Trimming shortened V by 4 bases and J by 6 bases, and 12 bases separated the two germline ends. Regarding time point: week 47, end of study. Each dose of the vaccine consisted of 300 ug of mutant IDH1 20-mer peptide, with topical imiquimod. Clones were read by immunoSEQ multiplex PCR, and TCRdb kept only the in-frame ones, dropping some. The sample includes tens of thousands of clones, 75% seen only once; the top ten take 7.5% to 10%. In regard to this clone: What it recognizes is unknown.

The sequence came from a middle-aged man with glioma. The V and J genes are TRBV19 and TRBJ1-2, with D possibly TRBD1 on 5 matching bases. The specimen was PBMCs, collected from a glioma patient whose treatment included an IDH1 peptide vaccine. DNA of the CDR3: TGTGCCAGTAGTAGGGGACGGAGAAATGGCTACACCTTC. Translation gives CASSRGRRNGYTF. The full variable domain, in which reference TRBV19 and TRBJ1-2 provide the parts outside the CDR3, is DGGITQSPKYLFRKEGQNVTLSCEQNLNHDAMYWYRQDPGQGLRLIYYSQIVNDFQKGDIAEGYSVSREKKESFPLTVTSAQKNPTAFYLCASSRGRRNGYTFGSGTRLTVV.